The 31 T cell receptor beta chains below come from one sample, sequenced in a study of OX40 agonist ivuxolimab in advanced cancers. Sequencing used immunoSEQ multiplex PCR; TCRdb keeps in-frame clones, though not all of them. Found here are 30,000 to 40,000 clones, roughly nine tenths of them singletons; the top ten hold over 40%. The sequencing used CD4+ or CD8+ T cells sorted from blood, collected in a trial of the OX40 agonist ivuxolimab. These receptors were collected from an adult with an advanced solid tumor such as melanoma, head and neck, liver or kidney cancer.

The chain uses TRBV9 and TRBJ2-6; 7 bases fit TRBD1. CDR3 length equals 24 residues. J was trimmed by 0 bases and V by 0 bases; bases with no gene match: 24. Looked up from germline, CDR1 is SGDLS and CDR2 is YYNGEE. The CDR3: CASSVARSTGVIDDGFSGANVLTF. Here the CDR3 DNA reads TGTGCCAGCAGCGTAGCTCGATCCACAGGGGTTATAGATGACGGATTCTCTGGGGCCAACGTCCTGACTTTC.

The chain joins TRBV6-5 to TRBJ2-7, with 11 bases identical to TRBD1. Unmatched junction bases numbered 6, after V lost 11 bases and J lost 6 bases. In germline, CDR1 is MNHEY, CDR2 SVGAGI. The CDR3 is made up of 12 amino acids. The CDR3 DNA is TGTGCCGGCGGACAGGGGGCCATCGAGCAGTACTTC. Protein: CAGGQGAIEQYF.

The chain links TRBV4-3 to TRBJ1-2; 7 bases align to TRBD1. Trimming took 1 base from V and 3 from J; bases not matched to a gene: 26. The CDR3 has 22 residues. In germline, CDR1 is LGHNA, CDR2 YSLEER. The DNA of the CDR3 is TGCGCCAGCAGCCAAGCTTTAAGCGTAGCGGACCCTAGAAGGGGGCAAGACTATGGCTACACCTTC. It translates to CASSQALSVADPRRGQDYGYTF.

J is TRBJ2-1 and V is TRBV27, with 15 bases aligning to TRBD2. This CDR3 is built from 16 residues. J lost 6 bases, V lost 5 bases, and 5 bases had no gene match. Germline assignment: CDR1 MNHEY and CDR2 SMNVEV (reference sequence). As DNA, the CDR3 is TGTGCCAGCAGTAAAGGGGGACTAGCGGGGGGCAATGAGCAGTTCTTC. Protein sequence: CASSKGGLAGGNEQFF.

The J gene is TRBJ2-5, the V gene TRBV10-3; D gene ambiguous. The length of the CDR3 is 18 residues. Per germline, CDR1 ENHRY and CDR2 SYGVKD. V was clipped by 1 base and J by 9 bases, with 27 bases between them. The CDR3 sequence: CAISELNAAALGGWAQYF. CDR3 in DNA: TGTGCCATCAGTGAGTTAAATGCGGCAGCGCTTGGTGGATGGGCCCAGTACTTC.

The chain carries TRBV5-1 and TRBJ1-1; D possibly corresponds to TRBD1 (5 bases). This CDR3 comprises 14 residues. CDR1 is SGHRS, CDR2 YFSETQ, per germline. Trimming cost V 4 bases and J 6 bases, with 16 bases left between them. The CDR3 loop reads CASSLDVLGAEAFF. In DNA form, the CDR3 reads TGCGCCAGCAGCCTGGACGTCCTAGGGGCTGAAGCTTTCTTT.

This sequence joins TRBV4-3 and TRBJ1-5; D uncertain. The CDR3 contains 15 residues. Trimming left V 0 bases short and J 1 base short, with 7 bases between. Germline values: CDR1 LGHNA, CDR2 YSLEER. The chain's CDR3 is CASSQDLVSNQPQHF. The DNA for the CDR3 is TGCGCCAGCAGCCAAGATCTAGTCAGCAATCAGCCCCAGCATTTT.

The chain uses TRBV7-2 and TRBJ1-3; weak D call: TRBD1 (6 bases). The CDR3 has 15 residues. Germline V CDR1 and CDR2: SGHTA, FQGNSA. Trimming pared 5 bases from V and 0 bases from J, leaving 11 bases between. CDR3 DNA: TGTGCCAGCAGCAGTACAGGGATCTCTGGAAACACCATATATTTT. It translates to CASSSTGISGNTIYF. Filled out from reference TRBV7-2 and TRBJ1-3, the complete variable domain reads GAGVSQSPSNKVTEKGKDVELRCDPISGHTALYWYRQSLGQGLEFLIYFQGNSAPDKSGLPSDRFSAERTGGSVSTLTIQRTQQEDSAVYLCASSSTGISGNTIYFGEGSWLTVV.

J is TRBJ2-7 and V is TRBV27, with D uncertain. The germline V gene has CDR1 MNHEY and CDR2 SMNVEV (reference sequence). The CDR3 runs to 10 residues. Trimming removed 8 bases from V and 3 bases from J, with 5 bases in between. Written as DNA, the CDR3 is TGTGCCAGCGGCCTCTACGAGCAGTACTTC. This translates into CASGLYEQYF.

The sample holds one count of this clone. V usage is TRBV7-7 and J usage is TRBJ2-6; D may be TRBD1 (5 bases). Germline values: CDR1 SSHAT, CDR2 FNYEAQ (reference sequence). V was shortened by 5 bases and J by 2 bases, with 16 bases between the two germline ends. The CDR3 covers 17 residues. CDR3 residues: CASSPIPQGTGANVLTF. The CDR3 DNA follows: TGTGCCAGCAGCCCCATACCCCAGGGTACTGGGGCCAACGTCCTGACTTTC.

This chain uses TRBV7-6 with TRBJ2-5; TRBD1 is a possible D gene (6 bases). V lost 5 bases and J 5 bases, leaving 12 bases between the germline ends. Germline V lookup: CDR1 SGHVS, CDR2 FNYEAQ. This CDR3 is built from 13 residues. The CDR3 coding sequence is TGTGCCAGCAGCACAGGGAACGTGGAGACCCAGTACTTC. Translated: CASSTGNVETQYF.

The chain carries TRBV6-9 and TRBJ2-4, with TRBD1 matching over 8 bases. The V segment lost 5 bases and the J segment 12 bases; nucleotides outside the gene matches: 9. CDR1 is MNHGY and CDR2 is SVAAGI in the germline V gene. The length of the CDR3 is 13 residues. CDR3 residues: CASSPGGAGNQYF. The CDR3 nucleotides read TGTGCCAGCAGTCCAGGGGGCGCGGGGAATCAGTACTTC.

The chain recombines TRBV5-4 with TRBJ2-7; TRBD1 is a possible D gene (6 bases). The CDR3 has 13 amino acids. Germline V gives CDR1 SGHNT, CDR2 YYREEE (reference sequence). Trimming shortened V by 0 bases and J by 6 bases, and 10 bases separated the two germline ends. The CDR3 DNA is TGTGCCAGCAGCTTGGGAGGGGGAATCGAGCAGTACTTC. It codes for CASSLGGGIEQYF.

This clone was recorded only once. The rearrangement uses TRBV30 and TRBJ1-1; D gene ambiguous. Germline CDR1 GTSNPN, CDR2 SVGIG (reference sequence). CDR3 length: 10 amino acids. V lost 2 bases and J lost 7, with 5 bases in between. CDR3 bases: TGTGCCTGGAGTAATGTTGAAGCTTTCTTT. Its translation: CAWSNVEAFF. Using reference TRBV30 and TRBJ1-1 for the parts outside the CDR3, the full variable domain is SQTIHQWPATLVQPVGSPLSLECTVEGTSNPNLYWYRQAAGRGLQLLFYSVGIGQISSEVPQNLSASRPQDRQFILSSKKLLLSDSGFYLCAWSNVEAFFGQGTRLTVV.

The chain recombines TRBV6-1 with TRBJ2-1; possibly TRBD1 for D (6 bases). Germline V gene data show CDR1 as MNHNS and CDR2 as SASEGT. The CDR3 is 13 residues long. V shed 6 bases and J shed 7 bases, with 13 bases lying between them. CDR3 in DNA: TGTGCCAGCAGAGCCGACAGGTTAAATGAGCAGTTCTTC. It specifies CASRADRLNEQFF.

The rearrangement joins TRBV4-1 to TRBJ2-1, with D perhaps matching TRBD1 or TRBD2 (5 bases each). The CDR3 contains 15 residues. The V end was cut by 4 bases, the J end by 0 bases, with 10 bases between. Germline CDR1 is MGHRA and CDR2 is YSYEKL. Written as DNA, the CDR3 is TGCGCCAGCAGCCGTGGGACCTCCTCCTACAATGAGCAGTTCTTC. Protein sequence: CASSRGTSSYNEQFF.

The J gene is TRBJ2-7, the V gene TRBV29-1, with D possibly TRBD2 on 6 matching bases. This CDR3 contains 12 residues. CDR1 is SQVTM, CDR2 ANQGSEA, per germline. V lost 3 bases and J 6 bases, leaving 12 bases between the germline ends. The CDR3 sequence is CSVDLGGTEQYF. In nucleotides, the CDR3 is TGCAGCGTTGATCTTGGGGGGACCGAGCAGTACTTC.

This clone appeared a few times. CDR3 residues: CASSEGSGGAADTQYF. The DNA for the CDR3 is TGTGCCAGCAGTGAAGGGTCGGGCGGGGCCGCAGATACGCAGTATTTT. This chain joins TRBV25-1 and TRBJ2-3, with D tentatively TRBD2 (6 bases). The CDR3 covers 16 residues. Per the germline V gene, CDR1 is MGHDK and CDR2 is SYGVNS. Trimming took 2 bases from V and 4 from J, leaving 16 bases between them.

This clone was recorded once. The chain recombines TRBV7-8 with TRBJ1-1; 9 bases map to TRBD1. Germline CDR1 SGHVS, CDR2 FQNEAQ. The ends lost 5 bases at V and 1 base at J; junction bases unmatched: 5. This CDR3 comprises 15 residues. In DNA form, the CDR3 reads TGTGCCAGCAGCCCACCGGGACAGGGGAACACTGAAGCTTTCTTT. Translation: CASSPPGQGNTEAFF.

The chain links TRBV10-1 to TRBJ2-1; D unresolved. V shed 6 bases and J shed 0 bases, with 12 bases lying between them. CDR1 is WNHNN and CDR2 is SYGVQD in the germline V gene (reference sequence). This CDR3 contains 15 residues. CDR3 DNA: TGCGCCAGCAGCAACTCGGGCAGCTCCTACAATGAGCAGTTCTTC. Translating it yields CASSNSGSSYNEQFF.

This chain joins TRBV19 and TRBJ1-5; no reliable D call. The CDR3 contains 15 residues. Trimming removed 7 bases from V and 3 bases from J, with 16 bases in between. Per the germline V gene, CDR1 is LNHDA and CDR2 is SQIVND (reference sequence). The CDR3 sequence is CASIPDRGPNQPQHF. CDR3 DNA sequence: TGTGCCAGTATCCCGGACCGAGGACCCAATCAGCCCCAGCATTTT.

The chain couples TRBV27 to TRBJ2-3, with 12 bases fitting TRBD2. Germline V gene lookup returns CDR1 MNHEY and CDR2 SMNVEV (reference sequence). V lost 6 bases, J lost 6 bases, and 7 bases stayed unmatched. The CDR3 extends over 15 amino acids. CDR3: CASSRTSGGWDTQYF. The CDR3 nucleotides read TGTGCCAGCAGCCGAACTAGCGGGGGGTGGGATACGCAGTATTTT.

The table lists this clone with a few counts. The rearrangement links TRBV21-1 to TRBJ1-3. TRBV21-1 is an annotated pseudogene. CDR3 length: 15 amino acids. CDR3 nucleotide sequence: TGTGCCAGCAGCACCTGTCCTAGCTCTGGAAACACCATATATTTT. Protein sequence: CASSTCPSSGNTIYF.

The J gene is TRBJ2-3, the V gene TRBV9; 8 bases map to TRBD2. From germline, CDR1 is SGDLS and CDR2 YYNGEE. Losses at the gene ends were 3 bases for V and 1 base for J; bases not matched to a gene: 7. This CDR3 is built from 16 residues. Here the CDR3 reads CASSARGGPGTDTQYF. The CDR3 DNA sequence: TGTGCCAGCAGCGCCCGCGGGGGGCCAGGCACAGATACGCAGTATTTT.

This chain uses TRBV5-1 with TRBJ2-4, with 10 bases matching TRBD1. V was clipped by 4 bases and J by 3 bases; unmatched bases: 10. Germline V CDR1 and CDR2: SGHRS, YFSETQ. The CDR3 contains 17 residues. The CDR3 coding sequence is TGCGCCAGCAGCCGGACAGGGGGTATTGGCGGCAAAAACATTCAGTACTTC. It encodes CASSRTGGIGGKNIQYF.

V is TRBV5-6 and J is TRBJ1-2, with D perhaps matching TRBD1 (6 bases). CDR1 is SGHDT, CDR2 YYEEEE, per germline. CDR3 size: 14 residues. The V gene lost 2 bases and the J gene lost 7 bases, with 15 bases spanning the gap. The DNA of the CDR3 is TGTGCCAGCAGCTTCCGGGGGCCGATGTTTGGCTACACCTTC. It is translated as CASSFRGPMFGYTF.

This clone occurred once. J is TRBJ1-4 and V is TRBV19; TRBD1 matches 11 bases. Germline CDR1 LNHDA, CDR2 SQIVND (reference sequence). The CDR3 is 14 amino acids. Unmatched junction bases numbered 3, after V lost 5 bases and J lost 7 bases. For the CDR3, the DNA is TGTGCCAGTAGTGTCGGGACAGGGGGTGAAAAACTGTTTTTT. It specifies CASSVGTGGEKLFF.

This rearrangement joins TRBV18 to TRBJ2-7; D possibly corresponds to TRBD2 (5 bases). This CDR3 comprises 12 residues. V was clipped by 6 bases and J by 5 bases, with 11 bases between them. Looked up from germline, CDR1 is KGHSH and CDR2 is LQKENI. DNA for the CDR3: TGTGCCAGCTCCCACGGAGGAGACGAGCAGTACTTC. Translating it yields CASSHGGDEQYF.

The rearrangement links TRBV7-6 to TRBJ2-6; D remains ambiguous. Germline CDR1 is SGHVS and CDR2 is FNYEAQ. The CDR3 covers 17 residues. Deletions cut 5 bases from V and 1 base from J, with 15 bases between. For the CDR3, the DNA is TGTGCCAGCAGCACAACGAGAATCCGTTCTGGGGCCAACGTCCTGACTTTC. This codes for CASSTTRIRSGANVLTF.

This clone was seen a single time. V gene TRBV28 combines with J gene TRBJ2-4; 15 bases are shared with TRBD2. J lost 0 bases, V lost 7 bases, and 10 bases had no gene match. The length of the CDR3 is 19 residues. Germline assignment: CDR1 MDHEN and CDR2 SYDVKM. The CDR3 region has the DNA TGTGCCAGCATATCTTCAGGACTAGCGGGGGGGCTAGCCAAAAACATTCAGTACTTC. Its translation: CASISSGLAGGLAKNIQYF.

As DNA, the CDR3 is TGTGCCAGCAGCTTCTACTCAGCGGGGGGGCCCCTCAATGAGCAGTTCTTC. This encodes CASSFYSAGGPLNEQFF. The chain carries TRBV7-6 and TRBJ2-1, with 10 bases fitting TRBD2. The CDR3 consists of 17 residues. V lost 3 bases, J lost 6 bases, and 11 bases stayed unmatched. Germline-derived CDR1 and CDR2 are SGHVS and FNYEAQ.